This T cell receptor beta chain was captured in a study of blood T cell repertoires in COVID-19. Measured with immunoSEQ multiplex PCR; TCRdb has only the in-frame clones, and not every one. Of about 340,000 clones listed, 86% were seen once; the top ten hold 7% to 7.5%. Looked up from germline, CDR1 is MDHEN and CDR2 is SYDVKM. The CDR3 has 14 residues. J gave up 6 bases and V 8 bases, and 9 bases lay outside the gene matches. This chain connects TRBV28 to TRBJ1-3, with 8 bases matching TRBD1. The clonotype originates from a woman aged 55-69 years with COVID-19, enrolled during active disease. The source material was peripheral blood. CDR3 loop: CASLDRGRLNTIYF. CDR3 sequence (DNA): TGTGCCAGCCTAGACAGGGGCCGGCTAAACACCATATATTTT.